The rows below give T cell receptor beta chains drawn from one sample of a study of OX40 agonist ivuxolimab in advanced cancers. The method was immunoSEQ multiplex PCR; TCRdb's version includes in-frame clones alone and lacks a portion of them. The sample has some 38,000 clones; about 89% are singletons. Specimen: CD4+ or CD8+ T cells sorted from blood, collected in a trial of the OX40 agonist ivuxolimab. These receptors all come from an adult with an advanced solid tumor such as melanoma, head and neck, liver or kidney cancer. Each CDR3 is given with its conserved first and last residue. The order of the fields is D gene, CDR3 length, clone size, J gene, V gene, CDR3 protein, CDR3 DNA. A D gene is named only where the DNA matches it firmly. Size is stated for part of the rows, as once, few or many counts, or as a class when the clone is expanded.

d_gene: TRBD2; len: 14; abundance: -; j_gene: TRBJ2-5; v_gene: TRBV5-4; CDR3aa: CASNTPGGKETQYF; CDR3nt: TGTGCCAGCAATACCCCGGGAGGGAAGGAGACCCAGTACTTC
d_gene: -; len: 14; abundance: -; j_gene: TRBJ1-2; v_gene: TRBV18; CDR3aa: CASSPDDGYYGYTF; CDR3nt: TGTGCCAGCTCACCAGATGACGGCTACTATGGCTACACCTTC
d_gene: -; len: 18; abundance: once; j_gene: TRBJ1-3; v_gene: TRBV18; CDR3aa: CASSPQGGHGVSGNTIYF; CDR3nt: TGTGCCAGCTCACCACAGGGGGGGCACGGAGTCTCTGGAAACACCATATATTTT
d_gene: -; len: 11; abundance: -; j_gene: TRBJ1-4; v_gene: TRBV28; CDR3aa: CASSPGEKLFF; CDR3nt: TGTGCCAGCAGTCCGGGGGAAAAACTGTTTTTT
d_gene: -; len: 13; abundance: -; j_gene: TRBJ2-7; v_gene: TRBV6-1; CDR3aa: CASTKGLSYEQYF; CDR3nt: TGTGCCAGCACGAAGGGGCTCTCCTACGAGCAGTACTTC
d_gene: -; len: 11; abundance: few; j_gene: TRBJ1-1; v_gene: TRBV6-6; CDR3aa: CASIGNTEAFF; CDR3nt: TGTGCCAGCATCGGGAACACTGAAGCTTTCTTT
d_gene: TRBD1; len: 17; abundance: -; j_gene: TRBJ1-6; v_gene: TRBV5-4; CDR3aa: CASSVGQGAVYNSPLHF; CDR3nt: TGTGCCAGCAGCGTCGGACAGGGGGCAGTTTATAATTCACCCCTCCACTTT
d_gene: -; len: 16; abundance: -; j_gene: TRBJ2-2; v_gene: TRBV5-6; CDR3aa: CASRSARVRGTGELFF; CDR3nt: TGTGCCAGCAGATCCGCCAGGGTCCGGGGCACCGGGGAGCTGTTTTTT
d_gene: -; len: 14; abundance: -; j_gene: TRBJ2-2; v_gene: TRBV2; CDR3aa: CASSLSGTSGELFF; CDR3nt: TGTGCCAGCAGCTTGTCCGGGACATCCGGGGAGCTGTTTTTT
d_gene: -; len: 16; abundance: once; j_gene: TRBJ2-2; v_gene: TRBV6-6; CDR3aa: CASSLSGAVYTGELFF; CDR3nt: TGTGCCAGCAGTCTTTCAGGGGCGGTTTACACCGGGGAGCTGTTTTTT
d_gene: -; len: 16; abundance: -; j_gene: TRBJ1-2; v_gene: TRBV27; CDR3aa: CASSLRHLTLPSGYTF; CDR3nt: TGTGCCAGCAGTTTAAGACACCTTACGTTGCCTAGCGGCTACACCTTC
d_gene: -; len: 16; abundance: -; j_gene: TRBJ2-7; v_gene: TRBV5-6; CDR3aa: CASSQTRRQVTYEQYF; CDR3nt: TGTGCCAGCAGCCAGACCCGCCGGCAGGTGACCTACGAGCAGTACTTC
d_gene: -; len: 11; abundance: -; j_gene: TRBJ1-1; v_gene: TRBV7-2; CDR3aa: CASGENTEAFF; CDR3nt: TGTGCCAGCGGGGAAAACACTGAAGCTTTCTTT
d_gene: -; len: 16; abundance: -; j_gene: TRBJ1-1; v_gene: TRBV19; CDR3aa: CASSIGTRMGGTEAFF; CDR3nt: TGTGCCAGTAGTATCGGGACAAGGATGGGGGGTACTGAAGCTTTCTTT
d_gene: TRBD1; len: 16; abundance: -; j_gene: TRBJ2-4; v_gene: TRBV19; CDR3aa: CASRERQGWGENIQYF; CDR3nt: TGTGCCAGTAGAGAAAGACAGGGTTGGGGCGAGAACATTCAGTACTTC
d_gene: -; len: 13; abundance: -; j_gene: TRBJ1-3; v_gene: TRBV6-5; CDR3aa: CASTIGSGNTIYF; CDR3nt: TGTGCCAGCACCATAGGTTCTGGAAACACCATATATTTT
d_gene: TRBD1; len: 16; abundance: -; j_gene: TRBJ2-7; v_gene: TRBV5-4; CDR3aa: CASSLGGSQGANEQYF; CDR3nt: TGTGCCAGCAGCTTGGGGGGTTCACAGGGGGCCAACGAGCAGTACTTC
d_gene: -; len: 14; abundance: -; j_gene: TRBJ1-4; v_gene: TRBV19; CDR3aa: CASSIDRTGEKLFF; CDR3nt: TGTGCCAGTAGTATAGATCGTACGGGGGAAAAACTGTTTTTT
d_gene: TRBD2; len: 17; abundance: -; j_gene: TRBJ2-3; v_gene: TRBV5-4; CDR3aa: CASSLKLAGGPADTQYF; CDR3nt: TGTGCCAGCAGCTTGAAACTAGCGGGGGGGCCGGCAGATACGCAGTATTTT
d_gene: -; len: 13; abundance: -; j_gene: TRBJ2-3; v_gene: TRBV11-3; CDR3aa: CASSSQYTDTQYF; CDR3nt: TGTGCCAGCAGCTCCCAGTACACAGATACGCAGTATTTT
d_gene: -; len: 12; abundance: -; j_gene: TRBJ2-1; v_gene: TRBV6-5; CDR3aa: CASSGLSNEQFF; CDR3nt: TGTGCCAGCAGTGGACTGAGCAATGAGCAGTTCTTC
d_gene: TRBD1; len: 14; abundance: -; j_gene: TRBJ1-2; v_gene: TRBV5-1; CDR3aa: CASSRDRELSGYTF; CDR3nt: TGCGCCAGCAGTCGGGACAGGGAATTATCGGGCTACACCTTC
d_gene: TRBD1; len: 14; abundance: -; j_gene: TRBJ2-7; v_gene: TRBV6-5; CDR3aa: CASSSGQGTFEQYF; CDR3nt: TGTGCCAGCAGTTCCGGACAGGGTACATTCGAGCAGTACTTC
d_gene: TRBD2; len: 15; abundance: -; j_gene: TRBJ2-1; v_gene: TRBV27; CDR3aa: CASSPGGGIDNEQFF; CDR3nt: TGTGCCAGCAGTCCGGGAGGGGGGATAGACAATGAGCAGTTCTTC
d_gene: TRBD1; len: 13; abundance: -; j_gene: TRBJ1-1; v_gene: TRBV7-3; CDR3aa: CASSRDRATEAFF; CDR3nt: TGTGCCAGCAGCCGGGACAGGGCAACTGAAGCTTTCTTT
d_gene: -; len: 14; abundance: -; j_gene: TRBJ2-7; v_gene: TRBV6-1; CDR3aa: CASSDPTGSYEQYF; CDR3nt: TGTGCCAGCAGTGACCCCACAGGCTCCTACGAGCAGTACTTC
d_gene: -; len: 13; abundance: -; j_gene: TRBJ2-1; v_gene: TRBV5-3; CDR3aa: CARSSQGNNEQFF; CDR3nt: TGTGCCAGAAGTTCCCAGGGGAACAATGAGCAGTTCTTC
d_gene: -; len: 14; abundance: -; j_gene: TRBJ2-3; v_gene: TRBV7-9; CDR3aa: CASSLSGGTDTQYF; CDR3nt: TGTGCCAGCAGCTTATCTGGGGGCACAGATACGCAGTATTTT
d_gene: TRBD1; len: 15; abundance: few; j_gene: TRBJ1-5; v_gene: TRBV6-5; CDR3aa: CASSGRTGINQPQHF; CDR3nt: TGTGCCAGCAGTGGACGGACAGGGATCAATCAGCCCCAGCATTTT
d_gene: -; len: 16; abundance: -; j_gene: TRBJ1-2; v_gene: TRBV6-6; CDR3aa: CATYPGPQGLTYGYTF; CDR3nt: TGTGCCACCTACCCCGGCCCCCAGGGACTGACTTATGGCTACACCTTC
d_gene: -; len: 15; abundance: -; j_gene: TRBJ1-3; v_gene: TRBV18; CDR3aa: CASSPVSGVGNTIYF; CDR3nt: TGTGCCAGCTCGCCAGTATCAGGGGTCGGAAACACCATATATTTT
d_gene: -; len: 13; abundance: -; j_gene: TRBJ1-4; v_gene: TRBV2; CDR3aa: CASSESGGGKLFF; CDR3nt: TGTGCCAGCAGTGAATCTGGGGGGGGAAAACTGTTTTTT
d_gene: -; len: 13; abundance: -; j_gene: TRBJ2-7; v_gene: TRBV6-4; CDR3aa: CASRSTVPYEQYF; CDR3nt: TGTGCCAGCAGGTCAACAGTACCCTACGAGCAGTACTTC
d_gene: -; len: 14; abundance: -; j_gene: TRBJ1-2; v_gene: TRBV5-1; CDR3aa: CASSLADLNLGYTF; CDR3nt: TGCGCCAGCAGCTTGGCCGACTTGAATCTAGGCTACACCTTC
d_gene: -; len: 13; abundance: few; j_gene: TRBJ1-4; v_gene: TRBV2; CDR3aa: CASSYSREEKLFF; CDR3nt: TGTGCCAGCAGTTATTCCCGAGAGGAAAAACTGTTTTTT
d_gene: -; len: 12; abundance: -; j_gene: TRBJ2-4; v_gene: TRBV2; CDR3aa: CASIFEKNIQYF; CDR3nt: TGTGCCAGCATCTTCGAGAAAAACATTCAGTACTTC
d_gene: -; len: 12; abundance: -; j_gene: TRBJ2-3; v_gene: TRBV7-6; CDR3aa: CASSLKEDTQYF; CDR3nt: TGTGCCAGCAGCTTAAAAGAAGATACGCAGTATTTT
d_gene: -; len: 17; abundance: -; j_gene: TRBJ2-7; v_gene: TRBV4-1; CDR3aa: CASSQQGGGVKVYEQYF; CDR3nt: TGCGCCAGCAGCCAACAAGGGGGAGGGGTCAAAGTGTACGAGCAGTACTTC
d_gene: -; len: 11; abundance: -; j_gene: TRBJ2-7; v_gene: TRBV7-6; CDR3aa: CASSLPGPLLF; CDR3nt: TGTGCCAGCAGCTTACCGGGCCCTCTCCTCTTC
d_gene: -; len: 16; abundance: once; j_gene: TRBJ1-6; v_gene: TRBV18; CDR3aa: CASSPTGRMDNSPLHF; CDR3nt: TGTGCCAGCTCACCGACGGGACGGATGGATAATTCACCCCTCCACTTT
d_gene: -; len: 15; abundance: -; j_gene: TRBJ2-5; v_gene: TRBV5-1; CDR3aa: CASSAGQQYQETQYF; CDR3nt: TGCGCCAGCAGCGCGGGACAACAGTACCAAGAGACCCAGTACTTC
d_gene: -; len: 18; abundance: -; j_gene: TRBJ1-4; v_gene: TRBV27; CDR3aa: CASSFSGLGGGVDEKLFF; CDR3nt: TGTGCCAGCAGCTTCAGCGGGTTAGGCGGGGGAGTGGACGAAAAACTGTTTTTT
d_gene: -; len: 15; abundance: -; j_gene: TRBJ1-4; v_gene: TRBV25-1; CDR3aa: CASSSPGIGSEKLFF; CDR3nt: TGTGCCAGCAGTTCCCCCGGTATCGGAAGTGAAAAACTGTTTTTT
d_gene: TRBD1; len: 14; abundance: once; j_gene: TRBJ1-2; v_gene: TRBV5-4; CDR3aa: CASSTGTGGNGYTF; CDR3nt: TGTGCCAGCAGTACCGGGACAGGGGGCAATGGCTACACCTTC
d_gene: -; len: 14; abundance: -; j_gene: TRBJ2-2; v_gene: TRBV12-2; CDR3aa: CASRLGPETGELFF; CDR3nt: TGTGCAAGTCGCTTAGGGCCGGAGACCGGGGAGCTGTTTTTT
d_gene: -; len: 12; abundance: medium-sized; j_gene: TRBJ1-1; v_gene: TRBV2; CDR3aa: CASSSTPYEAFF; CDR3nt: TGTGCCAGCAGTTCGACACCCTATGAAGCTTTCTTT
d_gene: -; len: 15; abundance: -; j_gene: TRBJ2-3; v_gene: TRBV5-8; CDR3aa: CASSFTGHSTDTQYF; CDR3nt: TGTGCCAGCAGCTTTACAGGCCATAGCACAGATACGCAGTATTTT
d_gene: -; len: 14; abundance: -; j_gene: TRBJ1-3; v_gene: TRBV19; CDR3aa: CASSETGSGNTIYF; CDR3nt: TGTGCCAGTTCCGAGACGGGCTCTGGAAACACCATATATTTT
d_gene: TRBD2; len: 16; abundance: -; j_gene: TRBJ2-6; v_gene: TRBV7-3; CDR3aa: CASSPFGGSGANVLTF; CDR3nt: TGTGCCAGCAGCCCGTTCGGGGGGTCTGGGGCCAACGTCCTGACTTTC
d_gene: -; len: 14; abundance: -; j_gene: TRBJ2-7; v_gene: TRBV5-5; CDR3aa: CASSLEEGRNEQYF; CDR3nt: TGTGCCAGCAGCTTGGAGGAGGGCCGGAACGAGCAGTACTTC
d_gene: -; len: 16; abundance: -; j_gene: TRBJ2-7; v_gene: TRBV28; CDR3aa: CASSAYKLRVGYEQYF; CDR3nt: TGTGCCAGCAGTGCCTACAAATTGCGGGTCGGGTACGAGCAGTACTTC
d_gene: -; len: 11; abundance: -; j_gene: TRBJ1-2; v_gene: TRBV6-1; CDR3aa: CASSERGGYTF; CDR3nt: TGTGCCAGCAGTGAGAGGGGTGGCTACACCTTC